This T cell receptor (beta chain) was found in a study of blood T cell repertoires in COVID-19. Some clones are missing from TCRdb's copy, which holds only in-frame ones; the method was immunoSEQ multiplex PCR. The sample has tens of thousands of clones, 85% to 90% seen once; the top ten hold roughly 8%. This receptor was obtained from a man aged 45 to 65 with active COVID-19. Specimen: peripheral blood.

The CDR3 DNA reads as TGTGCCAGCAGTCTCCGTGGGCGGGCTACCTATGGCTACACCTTC. Residues: CASSLRGRATYGYTF. The gene calls are TRBV27 and TRBJ1-2; D call uncertain. Trimming removed 5 bases from V and 4 bases from J, with 17 bases in between. The CDR3 contains 15 residues. Germline CDR1 reads MNHEY; CDR2 reads SMNVEV (reference sequence).